What follows are 8 T cell receptor beta chains derived from one specimen sequenced in a study of blood T cell repertoires in COVID-19. Measured with immunoSEQ multiplex PCR; TCRdb has only the in-frame clones, and not every one. The sample records under 400,000 clones, roughly 86% being singletons. The specimen was peripheral blood. The origin of the receptors is a woman aged 25 to 45 with COVID-19, enrolled during active disease.

The V call is TRBV5-1, the J call TRBJ1-2; 10 bases align to TRBD1. This CDR3 is 15 amino acids long. Per germline, CDR1 SGHRS and CDR2 YFSETQ. The J segment lost 4 bases and the V segment lost 2 bases, leaving 5 bases of the junction unmatched. The CDR3: CASSLGTGAPYGYTF. CDR3 coding DNA: TGCGCCAGCAGCTTAGGGACAGGGGCGCCCTATGGCTACACCTTC.

This clone has just one count. The rearrangement uses TRBV21-1 and TRBJ2-1; no check of the table's D call, TRBD2, against the DNA was made. TRBV21-1 constitutes a pseudogene. CDR3 length equals 21 residues. The CDR3 DNA is TGTGCCAGCAGCTTCAACCAAGGTAGGCTAGCTCGTCCGTGCTCCTACAATGAGCAGTTCTTC. This translates into CASSFNQGRLARPCSYNEQFF.

This chain links TRBV28 with TRBJ2-2; the match to TRBD2 covers 7 bases. The trim removed 2 bases at V and 5 bases at J, leaving 5 bases unmatched. The CDR3 is 15 residues long. The germline V gene encodes CDR1 MDHEN and CDR2 SYDVKM. The CDR3 coding sequence is TGTGCCAGCAGTTTAATAGCGGGCCCTACCGGGGAGCTGTTTTTT. The encoded protein is CASSLIAGPTGELFF.

V usage is TRBV6-5 and J usage is TRBJ1-1; 7 nucleotides match TRBD1. With 6 bases clipped from V and 1 base from J, the junction kept 2 bases outside the gene matches. Germline-derived CDR1 and CDR2 are MNHEY and SVGAGI. The CDR3 has 13 amino acids. The CDR3 sequence is CASRNRGNTEAFF. The CDR3 DNA is TGTGCCAGCAGGAACAGGGGGAACACTGAAGCTTTCTTT.

This clone has a handful of counts. The chain combines TRBV19 with TRBJ2-3; D remains ambiguous. Germline CDR1 reads LNHDA; CDR2 reads SQIVND (reference sequence). V was trimmed by 9 bases and J by 2 bases, leaving 12 bases between them. There are 13 residues in the CDR3. Here the CDR3 reads CASGGVVTDTQYF. In nucleotides, the CDR3 is TGTGCCAGCGGCGGAGTTGTCACAGATACGCAGTATTTT.

This clone is a singleton in its sample. Within the sample, other DNA sequences also encode this same CDR3. The gene calls are TRBV7-9 and TRBJ2-7; D is ambiguous. V was shortened by 2 bases and J by 4 bases, with 6 bases between the two germline ends. Germline loops: CDR1 SEHNR, CDR2 FQNEAQ (reference sequence). CDR3 length: 12 amino acids. CDR3 bases: TGTGCCAGCAGCTTACTTCCGTACGAGCAGTACTTC. Protein sequence: CASSLLPYEQYF.

This chain links TRBV5-6 with TRBJ1-2; D perhaps matches TRBD1 (6 bases). The V end lost 3 bases, the J end lost 7 bases, and 13 bases lay between the germline ends. The V gene's germline CDR1 is SGHDT and CDR2 YYEEEE. The CDR3 is made up of 13 amino acids. CDR3 in amino acids: CASSSNAGVGYTF. As DNA, the CDR3 is TGTGCCAGCAGCTCGAATGCAGGGGTTGGCTACACCTTC.

The gene calls are TRBV5-1 and TRBJ1-1, with a weak D call TRBD1 (5 bases). Between the trimmed V and J ends, which lost 0 bases and 0 bases, there was a span of 12 bases. This CDR3 comprises 16 residues. Germline assignment: CDR1 SGHRS and CDR2 YFSETQ. CDR3 sequence reads: CASSLGSGRMNTEAFF. The CDR3 DNA reads TGCGCCAGCAGCTTGGGTTCAGGGAGGATGAACACTGAAGCTTTCTTT.